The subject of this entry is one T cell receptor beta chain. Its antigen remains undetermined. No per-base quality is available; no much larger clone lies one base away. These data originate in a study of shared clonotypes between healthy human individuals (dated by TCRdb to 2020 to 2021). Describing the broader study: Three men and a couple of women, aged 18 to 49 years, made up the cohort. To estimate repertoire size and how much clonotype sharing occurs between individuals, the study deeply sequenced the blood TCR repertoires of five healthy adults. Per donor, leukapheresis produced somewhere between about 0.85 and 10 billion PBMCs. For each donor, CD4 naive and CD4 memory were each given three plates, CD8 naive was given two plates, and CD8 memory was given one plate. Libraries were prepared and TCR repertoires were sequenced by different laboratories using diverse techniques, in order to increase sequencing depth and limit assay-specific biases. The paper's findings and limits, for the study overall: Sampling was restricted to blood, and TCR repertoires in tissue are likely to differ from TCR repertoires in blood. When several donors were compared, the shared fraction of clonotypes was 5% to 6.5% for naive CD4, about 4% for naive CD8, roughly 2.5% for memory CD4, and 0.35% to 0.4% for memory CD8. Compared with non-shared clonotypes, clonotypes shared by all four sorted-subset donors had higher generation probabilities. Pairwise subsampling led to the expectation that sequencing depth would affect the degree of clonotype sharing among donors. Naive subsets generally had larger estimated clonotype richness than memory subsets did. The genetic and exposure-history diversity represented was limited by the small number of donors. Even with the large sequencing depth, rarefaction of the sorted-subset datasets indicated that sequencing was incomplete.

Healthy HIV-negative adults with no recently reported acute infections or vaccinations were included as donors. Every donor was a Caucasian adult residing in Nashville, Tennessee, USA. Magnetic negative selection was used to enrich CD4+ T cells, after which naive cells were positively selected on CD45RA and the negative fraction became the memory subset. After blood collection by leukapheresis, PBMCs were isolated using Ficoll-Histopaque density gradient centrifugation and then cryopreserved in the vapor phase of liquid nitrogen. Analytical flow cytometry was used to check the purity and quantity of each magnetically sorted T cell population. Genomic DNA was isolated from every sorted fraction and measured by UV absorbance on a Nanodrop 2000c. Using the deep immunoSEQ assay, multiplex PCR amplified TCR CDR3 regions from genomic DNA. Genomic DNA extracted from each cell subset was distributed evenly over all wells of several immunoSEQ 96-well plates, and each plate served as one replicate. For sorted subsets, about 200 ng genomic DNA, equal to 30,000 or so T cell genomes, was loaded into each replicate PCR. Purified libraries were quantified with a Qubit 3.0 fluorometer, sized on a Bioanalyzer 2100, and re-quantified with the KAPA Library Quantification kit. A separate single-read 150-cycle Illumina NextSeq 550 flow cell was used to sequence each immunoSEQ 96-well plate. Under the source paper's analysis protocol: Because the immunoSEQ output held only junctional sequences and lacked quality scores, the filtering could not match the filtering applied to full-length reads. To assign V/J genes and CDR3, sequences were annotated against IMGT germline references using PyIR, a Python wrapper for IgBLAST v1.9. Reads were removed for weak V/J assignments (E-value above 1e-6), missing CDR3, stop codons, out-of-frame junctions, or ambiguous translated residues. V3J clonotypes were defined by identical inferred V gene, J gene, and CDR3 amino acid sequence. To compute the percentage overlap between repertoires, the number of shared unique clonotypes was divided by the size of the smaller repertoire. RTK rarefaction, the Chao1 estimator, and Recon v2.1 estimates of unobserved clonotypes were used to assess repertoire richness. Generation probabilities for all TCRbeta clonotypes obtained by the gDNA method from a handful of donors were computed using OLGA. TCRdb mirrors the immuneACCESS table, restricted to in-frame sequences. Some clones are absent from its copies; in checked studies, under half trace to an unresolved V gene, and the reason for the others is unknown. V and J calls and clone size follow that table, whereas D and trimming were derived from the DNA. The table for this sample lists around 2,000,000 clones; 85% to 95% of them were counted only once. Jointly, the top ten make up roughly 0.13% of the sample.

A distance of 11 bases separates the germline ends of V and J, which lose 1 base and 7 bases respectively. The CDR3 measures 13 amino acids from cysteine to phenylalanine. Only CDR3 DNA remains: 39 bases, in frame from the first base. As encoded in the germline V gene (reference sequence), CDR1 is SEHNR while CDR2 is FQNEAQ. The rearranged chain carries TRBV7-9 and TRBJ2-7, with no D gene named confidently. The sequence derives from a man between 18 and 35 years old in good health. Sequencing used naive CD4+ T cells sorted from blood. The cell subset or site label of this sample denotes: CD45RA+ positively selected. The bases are TGTGCCAGCAGCTTAGAGGACGGAAGGGAGCAGTACTTC. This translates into CASSLEDGREQYF. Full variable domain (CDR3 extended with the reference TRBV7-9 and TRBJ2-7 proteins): DTGVSQNPRHKITKRGQNVTFRCDPISEHNRLYWYRQTLGQGPEFLTYFQNEAQLEKSRLLSDRFSAERPKGSFSTLEIQRTEQGDSAMYLCASSLEDGREQYFGPGTRLTVT.